These 15 T cell receptor beta chains share one sample of origin, sequenced in a study of T-cell reconstitution after alpha-beta-depleted transplantation in children. Unique molecular identifiers tagged the TCRbeta library. Using its own MiXCR run on the PCR reads, TCRdb lists one record per CDR3 protein. The sample carries about 340,000 distinct CDR3 sequences, about 9.3% recorded once. Sample: PBMCs from the stem cell graft donor, taken from the stem cell graft. Receptors originate from a human donor who donated a stem cell graft to a child with acute lymphoblastic leukemia.

This clonotype showed up just a few times. The chain links TRBV7-3 to TRBJ1-1, with 9 bases fitting TRBD1. Germline CDR1 SGHTA, CDR2 FQGTGA. The J segment lost 4 bases and the V segment lost 6 bases, leaving 9 bases of the junction unmatched. The CDR3 loop spans 15 amino acids. CDR3 sequence: CASSPTGGARTEAFF. CDR3 sequence (DNA): TGTGCCAGCAGTCCGACAGGGGGAGCGCGCACTGAAGCTTTCTTT.

There are a few counts of this clonotype. V and J are TRBV7-9 and TRBJ1-1; D call uncertain. This CDR3 contains 14 residues. The V gene lost 4 bases and the J gene lost 3 bases, with 12 bases spanning the gap. In germline, CDR1 is SEHNR, CDR2 FQNEAQ (reference sequence). CDR3 region: CASSSRRGDTEAFF. CDR3 nucleotides: TGTGCCAGCAGCTCCAGGAGAGGAGACACTGAAGCTTTCTTT.

The sample holds many counts of this clonotype. The chain combines TRBV5-1 with TRBJ2-3; D call uncertain. Germline lookup yields CDR1 SGHRS and CDR2 YFSETQ. Trimming took 1 base from V and 2 from J, leaving 5 bases between them. The CDR3 consists of 13 residues. DNA of the CDR3: TGCGCCAGCAGCTTGAAGGCCACAGATACGCAGTATTTT. It codes for CASSLKATDTQYF.

This chain connects TRBV20-1 to TRBJ2-7; D may be TRBD1 (6 bases). From germline, CDR1 is DFQATT and CDR2 SNEGSKA (reference sequence). Between the trimmed V and J ends, which lost 1 base and 2 bases, there was a span of 12 bases. The CDR3 covers 14 residues. The CDR3 DNA follows: TGCAGTGCTAGAGTGGGACAAAAAACCTACGAGCAGTACTTC. Its protein is CSARVGQKTYEQYF.

This clonotype has at least ten counts. The rearrangement joins TRBV20-1 to TRBJ2-2; the D gene is possibly TRBD1 (6 bases). This CDR3 is 17 amino acids long. Per germline, CDR1 DFQATT and CDR2 SNEGSKA (reference sequence). V was trimmed by 4 bases and J by 0 bases, leaving 18 bases between them. This CDR3 is CSAMTGTPLANTGELFF. CDR3 coding DNA: TGCAGTGCTATGACAGGCACCCCGCTGGCGAACACCGGGGAGCTGTTTTTT.

This clonotype was counted at least ten times. The chain employs TRBV29-1 and TRBJ2-4; D remains ambiguous. The germline CDR1 and CDR2 sequences are SQVTM and ANQGSEA. The CDR3 is 11 residues long. V was trimmed by 3 bases and J by 3 bases, leaving 3 bases between them. CDR3 nucleotide sequence: TGCAGCGTTGAGCTCAAAAACATTCAGTACTTC. It specifies CSVELKNIQYF.

The chain combines TRBV7-9 with TRBJ2-7; 9 bases are a match to TRBD2. Germline V gene lookup returns CDR1 SEHNR and CDR2 FQNEAQ (reference sequence). The CDR3 has 14 residues. The J segment lost 2 bases and the V segment lost 6 bases, leaving 5 bases of the junction unmatched. The CDR3 sequence: CASRPLAGTYEQYF. The DNA for the CDR3 is TGTGCCAGCAGGCCCCTAGCGGGGACCTACGAGCAGTACTTC.

This chain connects TRBV10-3 to TRBJ2-1; 12 bases are a match to TRBD2. CDR3 length: 18 residues. The V gene's germline CDR1 is ENHRY and CDR2 SYGVKD. With 6 bases clipped from V and 0 bases from J, the junction kept 9 bases outside the gene matches. Here the CDR3 reads CAIRPGLAGLSSYNEQFF. Here the CDR3 DNA reads TGTGCCATCAGACCGGGACTAGCGGGCCTAAGCTCCTACAATGAGCAGTTCTTC.

Ten or more counts support this clonotype. The chain joins TRBV13 to TRBJ1-1; a weak D match, TRBD1 (5 bases). The germline V and J ends were trimmed by 0 bases and 0 bases, with 8 bases remaining between them. The CDR3 runs to 15 residues. Per germline, CDR1 PRHDT and CDR2 FYEKMQ (reference sequence). CDR3 DNA: TGTGCCAGCAGCTTAGGAGACAGATTGAACACTGAAGCTTTCTTT. This codes for CASSLGDRLNTEAFF.

This clonotype has only a few counts. The V gene is TRBV13, the J gene TRBJ2-1, with a weak D call TRBD2 (7 bases). This CDR3 is 15 amino acids long. Looked up from germline, CDR1 is PRHDT and CDR2 is FYEKMQ (reference sequence). Trimming took 6 bases from V and 3 from J, leaving 15 bases between them. CDR3 loop: CASSTQGGDYNEQFF. The DNA for the CDR3 is TGTGCCAGCAGTACACAGGGAGGGGACTACAATGAGCAGTTCTTC.

V and J are TRBV5-1 and TRBJ2-1; 9 bases are shared with TRBD2. The CDR3 length is 15 residues. CDR1 and CDR2 from the germline V gene are SGHRS and YFSETQ. After removal of 4 bases from V and 6 bases from J, the junction contained 8 bases not matched to a gene. Written as DNA, the CDR3 is TGCGCCAGCAGCACCTCTAGCGGGGTCCTCAATGAGCAGTTCTTC. Translated: CASSTSSGVLNEQFF. The full variable domain, its missing parts supplied by reference TRBV5-1 and TRBJ2-1, is KAGVTQTPRYLIKTRGQQVTLSCSPISGHRSVSWYQQTPGQGLQFLFEYFSETQRNKGNFPGRFSGRQFSNSRSEMNVSTLELGDSALYLCASSTSSGVLNEQFFGPGTRLTVL.

This clonotype was seen repeatedly, ten times or more. CDR3 loop: CASRPSLAYEQYF. CDR3 DNA: TGTGCCAGCCGCCCCTCCCTTGCTTACGAGCAGTACTTC. The rearrangement links TRBV12-3 or TRBV12-4 to TRBJ2-7, with D uncertain. Trimming pared 8 bases from V and 4 bases from J, leaving 15 bases between. The CDR3 extends over 13 amino acids.

The genes are TRBV7-9 and TRBJ2-7, with D perhaps assigned TRBD1 or TRBD2 (5 bases each). There are 14 residues in the CDR3. The V and J ends lost 4 bases and 3 bases respectively, with 13 bases between them. CDR1 is SEHNR and CDR2 is FQNEAQ in the germline V gene (reference sequence). The CDR3 spells CASSSGDGHYEQYF. The CDR3 DNA is TGTGCCAGCAGCTCCGGGGACGGCCACTACGAGCAGTACTTC.

This chain uses TRBV11-2 with TRBJ1-6, with TRBD1 matching over 7 bases. The CDR3 contains 18 residues. Germline-derived CDR1 and CDR2 are SGHAT and FQNNGV. J was trimmed by 3 bases and V by 5 bases; bases with no gene match: 13. The CDR3 sequence is CASSATGTGGLYNSPLHF. Here the CDR3 DNA reads TGTGCCAGCAGCGCGACAGGGACGGGGGGCCTCTATAATTCACCCCTCCACTTT. Combining the CDR3 with reference TRBV11-2 and TRBJ1-6 gives the whole variable domain EAGVAQSPRYKIIEKRQSVAFWCNPISGHATLYWYQQILGQGPKLLIQFQNNGVVDDSQLPKDRFSAERLKGVDSTLKIQPAKLEDSAVYLCASSATGTGGLYNSPLHFGNGTRLTVT.

The chain carries TRBV6-1 and TRBJ2-3; tentatively, D is TRBD1 (6 bases). With 4 bases removed from V and 6 bases from J, the gap between germline ends came to 14 bases. The CDR3 spans 14 residues. Germline-derived CDR1 and CDR2 are MNHNS and SASEGT. CDR3 in DNA: TGTGCCAGCAGTGCCAGACAGGAGACGGATACGCAGTATTTT. It is translated as CASSARQETDTQYF.